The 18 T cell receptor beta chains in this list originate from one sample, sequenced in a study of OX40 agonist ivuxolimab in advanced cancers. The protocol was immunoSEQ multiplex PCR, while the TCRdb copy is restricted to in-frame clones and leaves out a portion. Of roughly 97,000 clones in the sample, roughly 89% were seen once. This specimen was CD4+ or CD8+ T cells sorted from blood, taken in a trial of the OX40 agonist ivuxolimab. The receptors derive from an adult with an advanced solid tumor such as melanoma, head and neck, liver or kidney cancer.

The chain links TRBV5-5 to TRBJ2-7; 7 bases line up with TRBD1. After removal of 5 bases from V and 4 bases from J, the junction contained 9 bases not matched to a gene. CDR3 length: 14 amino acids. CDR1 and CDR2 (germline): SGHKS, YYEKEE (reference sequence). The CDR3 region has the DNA TGTGCCAGCAGAAAGGATACAGGGGTATACGAGCAGTACTTC. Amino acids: CASRKDTGVYEQYF.

CDR3 nucleotides: TGCGCCAGCAGCTTTAGCGGGGGGGCCGAGGATACGCAGTATTTT. It specifies CASSFSGGAEDTQYF. The chain links TRBV5-1 to TRBJ2-3, with 11 nucleotides matching TRBD2. Germline loops: CDR1 SGHRS, CDR2 YFSETQ. The CDR3 loop spans 15 amino acids. V lost 2 bases, J lost 6 bases, and 5 bases stayed unmatched.

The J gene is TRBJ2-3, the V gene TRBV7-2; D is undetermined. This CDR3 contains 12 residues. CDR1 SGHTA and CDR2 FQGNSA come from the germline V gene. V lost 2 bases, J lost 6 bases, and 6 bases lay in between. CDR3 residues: CASSLKADTQYF. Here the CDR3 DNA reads TGTGCCAGCAGCTTAAAGGCGGATACGCAGTATTTT.

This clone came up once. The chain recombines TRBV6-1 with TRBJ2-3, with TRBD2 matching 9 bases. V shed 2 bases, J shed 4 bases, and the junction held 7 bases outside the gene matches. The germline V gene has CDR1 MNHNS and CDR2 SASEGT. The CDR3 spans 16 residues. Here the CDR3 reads CASSELGGGAADTQYF. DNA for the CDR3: TGTGCCAGCAGTGAACTTGGCGGGGGGGCCGCAGATACGCAGTATTTT.

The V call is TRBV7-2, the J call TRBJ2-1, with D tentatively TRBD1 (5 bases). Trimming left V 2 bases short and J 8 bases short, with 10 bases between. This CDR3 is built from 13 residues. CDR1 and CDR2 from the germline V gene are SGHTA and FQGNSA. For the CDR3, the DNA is TGTGCCAGCAGCTTAAGGGGCGGCGATGAGCAGTTCTTC. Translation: CASSLRGGDEQFF.

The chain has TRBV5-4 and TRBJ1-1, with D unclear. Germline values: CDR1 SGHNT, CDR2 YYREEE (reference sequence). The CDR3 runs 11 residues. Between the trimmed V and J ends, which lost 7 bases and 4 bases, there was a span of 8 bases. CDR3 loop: CASGGGTEAFF. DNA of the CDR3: TGTGCCAGCGGTGGAGGCACTGAAGCTTTCTTT.

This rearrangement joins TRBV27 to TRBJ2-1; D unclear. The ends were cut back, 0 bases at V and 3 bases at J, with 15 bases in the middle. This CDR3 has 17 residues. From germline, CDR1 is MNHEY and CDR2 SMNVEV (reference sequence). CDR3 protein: CASSLSRTAKYYNEQFF. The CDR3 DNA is TGTGCCAGCAGTTTATCGCGCACAGCTAAATACTACAATGAGCAGTTCTTC.

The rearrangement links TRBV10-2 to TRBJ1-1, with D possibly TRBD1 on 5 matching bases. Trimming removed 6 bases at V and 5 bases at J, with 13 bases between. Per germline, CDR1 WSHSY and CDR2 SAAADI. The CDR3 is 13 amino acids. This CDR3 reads CASSEGSRTEAFF. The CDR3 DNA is TGCGCCAGCAGCGAGGGGTCTAGAACTGAAGCTTTCTTT.

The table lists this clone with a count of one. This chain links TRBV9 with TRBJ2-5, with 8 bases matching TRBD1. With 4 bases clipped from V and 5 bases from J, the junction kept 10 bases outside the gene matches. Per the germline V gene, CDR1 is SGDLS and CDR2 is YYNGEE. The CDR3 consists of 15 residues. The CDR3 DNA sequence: TGTGCCAGCAGCCCTCAGGCAGGGGGCATGGAGACCCAGTACTTC. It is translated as CASSPQAGGMETQYF.

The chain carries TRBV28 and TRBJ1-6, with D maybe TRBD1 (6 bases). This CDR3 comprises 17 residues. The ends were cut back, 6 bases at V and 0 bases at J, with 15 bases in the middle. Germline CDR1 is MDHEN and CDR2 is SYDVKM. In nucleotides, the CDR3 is TGTGCCAGCAGCCCAGGGGCCGCCCACTCCTATAATTCACCCCTCCACTTT. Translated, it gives CASSPGAAHSYNSPLHF.

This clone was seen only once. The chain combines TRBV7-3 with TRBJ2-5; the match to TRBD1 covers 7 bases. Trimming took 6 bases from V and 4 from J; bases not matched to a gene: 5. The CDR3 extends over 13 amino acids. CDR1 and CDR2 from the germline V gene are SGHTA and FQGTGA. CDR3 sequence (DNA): TGTGCCAGCAGTTCGGGACAGCGAGAGACCCAGTACTTC. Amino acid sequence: CASSSGQRETQYF.

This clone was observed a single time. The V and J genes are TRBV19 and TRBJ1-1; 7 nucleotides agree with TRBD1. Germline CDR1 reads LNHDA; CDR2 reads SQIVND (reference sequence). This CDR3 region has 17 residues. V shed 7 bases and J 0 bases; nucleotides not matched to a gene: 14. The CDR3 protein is CASNKRQGGIMNTEAFF. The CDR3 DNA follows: TGTGCCAGTAACAAGAGGCAGGGGGGGATTATGAACACTGAAGCTTTCTTT.

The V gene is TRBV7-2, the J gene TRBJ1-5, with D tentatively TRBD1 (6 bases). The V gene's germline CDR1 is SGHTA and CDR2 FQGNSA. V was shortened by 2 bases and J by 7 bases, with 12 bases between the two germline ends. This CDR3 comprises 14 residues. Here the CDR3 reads CASSLYRVEQPQHF. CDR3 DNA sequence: TGTGCCAGCAGCTTATACAGGGTGGAACAGCCCCAGCATTTT.

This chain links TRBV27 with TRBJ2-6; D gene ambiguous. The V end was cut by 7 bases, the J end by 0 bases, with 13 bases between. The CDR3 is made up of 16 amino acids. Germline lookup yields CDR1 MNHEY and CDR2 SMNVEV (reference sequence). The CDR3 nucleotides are TGTGCCAGCATGGTGACGGCCGCCTCTGGGGCCAACGTCCTGACTTTC. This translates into CASMVTAASGANVLTF.

CDR3 protein: CASSRGTEETQYF. CDR3 DNA: TGTGCCAGCAGCAGGGGGACGGAAGAGACCCAGTACTTC. This chain connects TRBV5-4 to TRBJ2-5, with D tentatively TRBD1 (6 bases). CDR3 length: 13 residues. Trimming cost V 4 bases and J 3 bases, with 10 bases left between them. The germline gives CDR1 SGHNT, CDR2 YYREEE (reference sequence).

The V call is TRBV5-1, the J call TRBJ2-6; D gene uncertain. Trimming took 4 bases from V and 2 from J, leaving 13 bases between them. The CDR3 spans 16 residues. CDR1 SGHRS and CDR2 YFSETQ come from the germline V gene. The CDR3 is CASSLYRDAGANVLTF. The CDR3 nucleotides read TGCGCCAGCAGCCTCTACAGAGACGCTGGGGCCAACGTCCTGACTTTC.

The CDR3: CASSLAGNQLRTDTQYF. Here the CDR3 DNA reads TGCGCCAGCAGCTTGGCCGGTAATCAGTTGCGGACAGATACGCAGTATTTT. The chain is built from TRBV5-1 and TRBJ2-3; no firm D call. CDR3 length: 17 amino acids. In germline, CDR1 is SGHRS, CDR2 YFSETQ. The ends were cut back, 0 bases at V and 3 bases at J, with 17 bases in the middle.

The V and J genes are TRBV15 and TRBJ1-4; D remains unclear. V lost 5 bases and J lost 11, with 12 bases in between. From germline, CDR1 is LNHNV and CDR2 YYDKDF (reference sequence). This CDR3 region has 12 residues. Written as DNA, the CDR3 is TGTGCCACCAGCTTCGGGCAACCCAAACTGTTTTTT. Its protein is CATSFGQPKLFF.